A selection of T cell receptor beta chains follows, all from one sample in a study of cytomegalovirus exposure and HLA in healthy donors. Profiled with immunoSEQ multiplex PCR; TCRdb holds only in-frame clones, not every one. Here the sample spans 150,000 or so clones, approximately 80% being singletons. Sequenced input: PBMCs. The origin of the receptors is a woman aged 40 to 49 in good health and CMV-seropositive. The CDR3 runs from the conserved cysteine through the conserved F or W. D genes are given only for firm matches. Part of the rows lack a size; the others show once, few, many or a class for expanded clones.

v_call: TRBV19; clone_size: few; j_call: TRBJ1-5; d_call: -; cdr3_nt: TGTGCCAGTAGTGGCGGCAATTTAGGCAATCAGCCCCAGCATTTT; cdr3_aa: CASSGGNLGNQPQHF
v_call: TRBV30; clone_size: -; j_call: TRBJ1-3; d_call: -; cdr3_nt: TGTGCCTGGAGTTTCCGGGGGTGGGGAAACACCATATATTTT; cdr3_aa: CAWSFRGWGNTIYF
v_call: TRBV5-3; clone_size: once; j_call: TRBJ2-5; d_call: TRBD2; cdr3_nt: TGTGCCAGAAGTGCGGGAGTACCAGAGACCCAGTACTTC; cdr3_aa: CARSAGVPETQYF
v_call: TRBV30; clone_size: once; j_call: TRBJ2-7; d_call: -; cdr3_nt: TGTGCCTGGAGTGATGGGACAAAAGGCTCCTACGAGCAGTACTTC; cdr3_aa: CAWSDGTKGSYEQYF
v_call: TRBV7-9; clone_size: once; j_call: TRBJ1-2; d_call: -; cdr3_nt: TGTGCCAGCAGCCCCATGGGGGGGAGGGGAGCTAACTATGGCTACACCTTC; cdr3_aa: CASSPMGGRGANYGYTF
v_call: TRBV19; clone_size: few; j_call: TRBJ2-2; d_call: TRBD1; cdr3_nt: TGTGCCACCCGCACTCCGGACAGGGGTAAATCCCCGAACACCGGGGAGCTGTTTTTT; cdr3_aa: CATRTPDRGKSPNTGELFF
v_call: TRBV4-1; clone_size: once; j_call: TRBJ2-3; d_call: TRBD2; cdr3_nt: TGCGCCAGCAGCCCGCGGACTAGTGGGAGGACAGATACGCAGTATTTT; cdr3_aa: CASSPRTSGRTDTQYF
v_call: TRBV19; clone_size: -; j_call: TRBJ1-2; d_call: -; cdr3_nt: TGTGCCAGTGAGAGGAGCTATGGCTACACCTTC; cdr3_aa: CASERSYGYTF
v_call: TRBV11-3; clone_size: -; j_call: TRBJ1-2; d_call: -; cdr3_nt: TGTGCCAGCAGCTCCGGGACAAACTATGGCTACACCTTC; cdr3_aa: CASSSGTNYGYTF
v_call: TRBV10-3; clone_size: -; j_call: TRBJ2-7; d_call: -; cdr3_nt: TGTGCCATCAGCCAACCCCGGGGGGCCCAGGGAACCTACGAGCAGTACTTC; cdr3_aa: CAISQPRGAQGTYEQYF
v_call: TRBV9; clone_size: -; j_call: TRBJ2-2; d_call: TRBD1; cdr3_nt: TGTGCCAGCAGCGTAGTTAAGGGGGCGGGCACCGGGGAGCTGTTTTTT; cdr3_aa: CASSVVKGAGTGELFF
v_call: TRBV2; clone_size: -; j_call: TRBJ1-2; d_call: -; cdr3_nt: TGTGCCAGCAAACAGGTTAACTATGGCTACACCTTC; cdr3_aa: CASKQVNYGYTF
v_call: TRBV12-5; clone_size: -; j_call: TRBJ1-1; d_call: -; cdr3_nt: TGTGCTAGTGGAAACCTAAACCGGGAAGTACAAACTGAAGCTTTCTTT; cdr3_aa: CASGNLNREVQTEAFF
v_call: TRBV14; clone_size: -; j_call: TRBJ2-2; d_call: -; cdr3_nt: TGTGCCCGCAGCCGGCTGCAGGGGATCTTTAACACCGGGGAGCTGTTTTTT; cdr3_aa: CARSRLQGIFNTGELFF
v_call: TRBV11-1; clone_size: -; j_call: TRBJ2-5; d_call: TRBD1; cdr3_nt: TGTGCCAGCAGCCGGATAACAGGGGAAGAGACCCAGTACTTC; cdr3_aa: CASSRITGEETQYF
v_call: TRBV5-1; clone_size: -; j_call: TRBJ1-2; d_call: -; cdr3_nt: TGCGCCAGCAGCCCTGTTTCATGGGGCCGGGATGGCTACACCTTC; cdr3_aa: CASSPVSWGRDGYTF
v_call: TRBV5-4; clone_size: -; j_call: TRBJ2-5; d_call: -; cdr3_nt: TGTGCCAGCTTGCGGGGAGGGGGGAAACAAGAGACCCAGTACTTC; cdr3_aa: CASLRGGGKQETQYF
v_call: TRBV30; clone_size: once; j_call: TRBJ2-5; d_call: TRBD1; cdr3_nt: TGTGCCTGGAAACAGGGGGTGGGAGAGACCCAGTACTTC; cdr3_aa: CAWKQGVGETQYF
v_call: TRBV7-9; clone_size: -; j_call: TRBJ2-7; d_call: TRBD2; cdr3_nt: TGTGCCAGCAGCCTATACGGGAGGCCCCGCTACGAGCAGTACTTC; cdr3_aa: CASSLYGRPRYEQYF
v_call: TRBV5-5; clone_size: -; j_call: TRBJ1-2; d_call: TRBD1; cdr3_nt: TGTGCCAGCAGCTTGTCATCCGGGACAGACTATGGCTACACCTTC; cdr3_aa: CASSLSSGTDYGYTF
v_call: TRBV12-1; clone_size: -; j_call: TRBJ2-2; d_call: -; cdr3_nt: TGTGCCAGCAGCTCCTCCTTTTTTCGGGGGTACGGGGAGCTGTTTTTT; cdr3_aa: CASSSSFFRGYGELFF
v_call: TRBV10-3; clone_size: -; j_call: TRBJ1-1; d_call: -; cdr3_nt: TGTGCCATCAGTGAGAACGGGGTTGCTGAAGCTTTCTTT; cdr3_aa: CAISENGVAEAFF
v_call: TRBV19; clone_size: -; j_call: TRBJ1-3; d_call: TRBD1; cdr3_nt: TGTGCCAGTAGTGCCGACAGGGGGCCAACTGGAAACACCATATATTTT; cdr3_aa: CASSADRGPTGNTIYF
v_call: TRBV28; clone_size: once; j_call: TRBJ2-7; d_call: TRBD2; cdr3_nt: TGTGCCTCCGGGCTAGCGGCCTCCTACGAGCAGTACTTC; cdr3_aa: CASGLAASYEQYF
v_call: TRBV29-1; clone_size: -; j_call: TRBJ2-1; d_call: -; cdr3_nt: TGCAGCGTCTTGTCCTACAATGAGCAGTTCTTC; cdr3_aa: CSVLSYNEQFF
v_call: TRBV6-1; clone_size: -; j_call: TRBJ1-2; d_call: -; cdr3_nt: TGTGCCAGCAGTGAAATCGGACAATACTATGGCTACACCTTC; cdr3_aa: CASSEIGQYYGYTF
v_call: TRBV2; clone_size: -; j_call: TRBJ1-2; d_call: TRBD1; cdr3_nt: TGTGCCAGCAGTGATATAGGGGGCGGTTATGGCTACACCTTC; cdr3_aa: CASSDIGGGYGYTF
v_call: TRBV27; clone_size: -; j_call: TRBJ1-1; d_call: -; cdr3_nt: TGTGCCAGCAGTTTAAAAGAGGGTCGCACTGAAGCTTTCTTT; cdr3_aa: CASSLKEGRTEAFF
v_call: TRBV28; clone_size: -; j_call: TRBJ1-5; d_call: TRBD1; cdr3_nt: TGTGCCAGCAGTTTAATGGGACAGGGTGGTTCTGGTAGCAATCAGCCCCAGCATTTT; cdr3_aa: CASSLMGQGGSGSNQPQHF
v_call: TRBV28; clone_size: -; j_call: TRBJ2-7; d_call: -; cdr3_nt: TGTGCCAGCCTTTCTACCCCCCACGAGCAGTACTTC; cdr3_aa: CASLSTPHEQYF
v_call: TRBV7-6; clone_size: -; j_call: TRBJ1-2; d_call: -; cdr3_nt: TGTGCCAGCAGCTTAGGGGCGGGTAACTATGGCTACACCTTC; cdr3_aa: CASSLGAGNYGYTF
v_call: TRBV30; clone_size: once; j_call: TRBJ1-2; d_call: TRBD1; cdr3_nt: TGTGCCTGGAGTGACAGGGGTGACTATGGCTACACCTTC; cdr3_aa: CAWSDRGDYGYTF
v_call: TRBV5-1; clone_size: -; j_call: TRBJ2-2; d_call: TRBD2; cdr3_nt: TGCGCCAGCAGCTTGGAGTGGCACCGGAAGACTAGCGGGAGGCCCGGGGAGCTGTTTTTT; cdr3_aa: CASSLEWHRKTSGRPGELFF
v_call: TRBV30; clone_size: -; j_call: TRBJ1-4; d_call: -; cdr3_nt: TGTGCCTGGAGTGTAGGGACTGGCGGTGAAAAACTGTTTTTT; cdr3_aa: CAWSVGTGGEKLFF
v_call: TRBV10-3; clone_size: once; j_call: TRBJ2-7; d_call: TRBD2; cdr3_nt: TGTGCCATCAGTGAGTCAGCGGGGCACAGGTACTTC; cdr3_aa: CAISESAGHRYF
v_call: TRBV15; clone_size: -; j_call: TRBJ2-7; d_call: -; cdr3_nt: TGTGCCACCAGCAGAGACTCCCCCTACGAGCAGTACTTC; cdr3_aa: CATSRDSPYEQYF
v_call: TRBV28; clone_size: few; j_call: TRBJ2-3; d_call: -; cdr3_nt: TGTGCCAGCAGTTTCGGGGGTTCGACAGATACGCAGTATTTT; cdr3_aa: CASSFGGSTDTQYF
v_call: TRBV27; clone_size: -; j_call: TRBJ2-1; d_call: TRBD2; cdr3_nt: TGTGCCAGCAGTTCGGGACTAGCGGGAATCTATGAGCAGTTCTTC; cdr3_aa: CASSSGLAGIYEQFF
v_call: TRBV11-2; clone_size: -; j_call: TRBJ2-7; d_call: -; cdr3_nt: TGTGCCAGCAGCCGAGGCGGGATCTACGAGCAGTACTTC; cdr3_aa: CASSRGGIYEQYF
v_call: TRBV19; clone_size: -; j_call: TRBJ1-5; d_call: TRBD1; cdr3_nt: TGTGCCAGTAGCCCGCCGGGACAGGGTGGTCAGCCCCAGCATTTT; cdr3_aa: CASSPPGQGGQPQHF
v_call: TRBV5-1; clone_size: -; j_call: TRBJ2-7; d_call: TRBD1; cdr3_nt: TGCGCCAGCCGCCGGGACAGCTACGAGCAGTACTTC; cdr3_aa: CASRRDSYEQYF
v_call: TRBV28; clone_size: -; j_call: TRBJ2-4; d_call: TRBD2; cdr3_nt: TGTGCCAGCAGTCCAACAGCGGGAGGGGTCAAAAACATTCAGTACTTC; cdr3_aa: CASSPTAGGVKNIQYF
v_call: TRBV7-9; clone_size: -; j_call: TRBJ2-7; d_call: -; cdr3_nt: TGTGCCAGCAGCTTAAGGAGCGGTAACTCCTACGAGCAGTACTTC; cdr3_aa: CASSLRSGNSYEQYF
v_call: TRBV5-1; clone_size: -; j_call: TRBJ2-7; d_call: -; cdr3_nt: TGCGCCAGCAGCCTCAAAGGGGGCTCCTACGAGCAGTACTTC; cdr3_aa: CASSLKGGSYEQYF
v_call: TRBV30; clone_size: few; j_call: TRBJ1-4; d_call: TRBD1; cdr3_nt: TGTGCCTGGAGTCCCACAGGGGCGGATGAAAAACTGTTTTTT; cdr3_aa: CAWSPTGADEKLFF
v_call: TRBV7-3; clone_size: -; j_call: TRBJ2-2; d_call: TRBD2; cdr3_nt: TGTGCCAGCAGCTCAACCGGACTAGCGGGAGCCGGGGAGCTGTTTTTT; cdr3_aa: CASSSTGLAGAGELFF
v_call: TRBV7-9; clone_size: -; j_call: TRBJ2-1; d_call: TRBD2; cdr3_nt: TGTGCCAGCAGCGAGAACAGGTTGACTAGCGGGAGCTCCTACAATGAGCAGTTCTTC; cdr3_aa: CASSENRLTSGSSYNEQFF
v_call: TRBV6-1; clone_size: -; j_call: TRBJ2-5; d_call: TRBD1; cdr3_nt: TGTGCCAGCAGTGACCCCGGGACAGGGGTTGAGACCCAGTACTTC; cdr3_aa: CASSDPGTGVETQYF
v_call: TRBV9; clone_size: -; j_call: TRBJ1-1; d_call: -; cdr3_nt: TGTGCCAGCAGCGCAGGGGTGATGGGCACTGAAGCTTTCTTT; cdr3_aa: CASSAGVMGTEAFF
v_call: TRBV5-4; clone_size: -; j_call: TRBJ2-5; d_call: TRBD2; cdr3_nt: TGTGCCAGCAGCTTGGATCTTAATCTAGCGGGACCCCAAGAGACCCAGTACTTC; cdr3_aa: CASSLDLNLAGPQETQYF
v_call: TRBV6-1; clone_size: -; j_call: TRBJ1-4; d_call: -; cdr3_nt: TGTGCCAGCAGTAGTCAGGAAACTAATGAAAAACTGTTTTTT; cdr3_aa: CASSSQETNEKLFF
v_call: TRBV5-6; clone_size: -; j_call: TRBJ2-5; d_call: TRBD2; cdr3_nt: TGTGCCAGCAGCTTTTACACAGCGGGAGTCCAAGAGACCCAGTACTTC; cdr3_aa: CASSFYTAGVQETQYF
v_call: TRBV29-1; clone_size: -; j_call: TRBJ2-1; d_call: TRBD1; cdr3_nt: TGCAGCGCCCTCCGGTGGACAGGGGGCAATGAGCAGTTCTTC; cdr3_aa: CSALRWTGGNEQFF
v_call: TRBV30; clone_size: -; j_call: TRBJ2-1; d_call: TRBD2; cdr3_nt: TGTGCCTGGAGCCCTTTAGCGGGAGGGTACAATGAGCAGTTCTTC; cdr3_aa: CAWSPLAGGYNEQFF
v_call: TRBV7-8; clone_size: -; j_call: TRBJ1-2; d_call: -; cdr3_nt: TGTGCCAGCAGCTTAGCCTCGCAGGCCCCAGCTAACTATGGCTACACCTTC; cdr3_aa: CASSLASQAPANYGYTF
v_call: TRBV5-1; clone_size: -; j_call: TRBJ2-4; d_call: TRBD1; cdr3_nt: TGCGCCAGCAGCGAGGGACAGTTGATACTAGCCAAAAACATTCAGTACTTC; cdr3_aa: CASSEGQLILAKNIQYF
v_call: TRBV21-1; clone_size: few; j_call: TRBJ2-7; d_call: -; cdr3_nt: TGTGCCAGCAGCAACGCTAAAATCAACGAGCAGTACTTC; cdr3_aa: CASSNAKINEQYF
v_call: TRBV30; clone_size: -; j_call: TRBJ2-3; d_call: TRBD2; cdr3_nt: TGTGCCTGGACCCAGGGACTAGCGGCTAGCACAGATACGCAGTATTTT; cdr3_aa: CAWTQGLAASTDTQYF
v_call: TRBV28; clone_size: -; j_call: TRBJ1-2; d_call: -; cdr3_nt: TGTGCCAGCAGTAATCAGATCCGAGGGGGTTTCTATGGCTACACCTTC; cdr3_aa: CASSNQIRGGFYGYTF
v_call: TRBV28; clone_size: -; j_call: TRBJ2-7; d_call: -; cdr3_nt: TGTGCCAGCTCTATGGGCAGGGTGGGATCCTACGAGCAGTACTTC; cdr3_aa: CASSMGRVGSYEQYF